Presented here are 30 T cell receptor beta chains from one specimen sequenced in a study of blood T cell repertoires in COVID-19. TCRdb's copy holds only in-frame clones and misses some; the assay was immunoSEQ multiplex PCR. The sample has tens of thousands of clones, around four fifths seen once. What was sequenced was peripheral blood. The origin of the receptors is an elderly man with active or convalescent COVID-19.

The V and J genes are TRBV11-2 and TRBJ2-1; TRBD1 is a possible D gene (5 bases). In germline, CDR1 is SGHAT, CDR2 FQNNGV. Trimming shortened V by 5 bases and J by 5 bases, and 13 bases separated the two germline ends. This CDR3 is built from 14 residues. The CDR3 DNA is TGTGCCAGCAGCGTCCTCAGGGAACACAATGAGCAGTTCTTC. Translation: CASSVLREHNEQFF. The full variable domain, with the rest looked up from reference TRBV11-2 and TRBJ2-1, is EAGVAQSPRYKIIEKRQSVAFWCNPISGHATLYWYQQILGQGPKLLIQFQNNGVVDDSQLPKDRFSAERLKGVDSTLKIQPAKLEDSAVYLCASSVLREHNEQFFGPGTRLTVL.

CDR3 sequence (DNA): TGTGCCAGCAGGCGGGGGGGGATGAACACTGAAGCTTTCTTT. This translates into CASRRGGMNTEAFF. This sequence joins TRBV6-5 and TRBJ1-1, with D perhaps matching TRBD1 (5 bases). V was cut by 6 bases and J by 0 bases, with 11 bases left in between. The CDR3 runs 14 residues. CDR1 MNHEY and CDR2 SVGAGI come from the germline V gene.

This clone was seen a single time. The chain's CDR3 is CASSLGDRQNYGYTF. DNA for the CDR3: TGCGCCAGCAGCTTGGGGGACAGGCAAAACTATGGCTACACCTTC. The genes are TRBV5-1 and TRBJ1-2; 8 bases agree with TRBD1. Germline-derived CDR1 and CDR2 are SGHRS and YFSETQ. The length of the CDR3 is 15 residues. The junction had 3 bases not matched to a gene; V was cut back by 0 bases and J by 2 bases.

V gene TRBV10-3 combines with J gene TRBJ1-4; a possible D gene is TRBD1 (5 bases). Trimming pared 10 bases from V and 0 bases from J, leaving 15 bases between. The CDR3 is made up of 15 amino acids. Per the germline V gene, CDR1 is ENHRY and CDR2 is SYGVKD. CDR3 sequence: CASREGTATNEKLFF. In nucleotides, the CDR3 is TGTGCCAGCCGGGAGGGGACTGCAACTAATGAAAAACTGTTTTTT.

The chain uses TRBV5-5 and TRBJ2-5, with TRBD1 matching over 8 bases. V dropped 4 bases and J dropped 5; count of bases not matched to a gene: 10. The length of the CDR3 is 15 residues. From germline, CDR1 is SGHKS and CDR2 YYEKEE (reference sequence). The CDR3 sequence: CASSGTGGFSETQYF. The DNA of the CDR3 is TGTGCCAGCAGCGGAACAGGGGGTTTTTCGGAGACCCAGTACTTC.

The chain uses TRBV5-1 and TRBJ2-1; no reliable D call. The CDR3 extends over 15 amino acids. Germline V gene sequence: CDR1 SGHRS, CDR2 YFSETQ. Trimming cost V 4 bases and J 2 bases, with 13 bases left between them. The CDR3 DNA is TGCGCCAGCAGCCCCGGTTACAGAACCTACAATGAGCAGTTCTTC. This sequence encodes CASSPGYRTYNEQFF.

This clone was observed a handful of times. The chain is built from TRBV28 and TRBJ2-5; D gene unclear. CDR1 is MDHEN, CDR2 SYDVKM, per germline. The CDR3 is 11 amino acids. The V end was cut by 3 bases, the J end by 4 bases, with 3 bases between. CDR3 nucleotide sequence: TGTGCCAGCAGTTTGGCAGAGACCCAGTACTTC. This gives the protein CASSLAETQYF.

J is TRBJ1-1 and V is TRBV4-1, with 11 positions matching TRBD1. V lost 7 bases, J lost 0 bases, and 13 bases stayed unmatched. Germline V CDR1 and CDR2: MGHRA, YSYEKL. The CDR3 has 18 amino acids. The chain's CDR3 is CASTASPGTGGMNTEAFF. Here the CDR3 DNA reads TGCGCCAGCACCGCCTCTCCCGGGACAGGGGGTATGAACACTGAAGCTTTCTTT.

CDR3 in DNA: TGTGCCACCAGCTCTTCTCCGGGGTCCGGTCAGCCCCAGCATTTT. This translates into CATSSSPGSGQPQHF. V is TRBV15 and J is TRBJ1-5; D not certain. Per germline, CDR1 LNHNV and CDR2 YYDKDF (reference sequence). There are 15 residues in the CDR3. With 5 bases removed from V and 6 bases from J, the gap between germline ends came to 17 bases. The full variable domain, in which reference TRBV15 and TRBJ1-5 provide the parts outside the CDR3, is DAMVIQNPRYQVTQFGKPVTLSCSQTLNHNVMYWYQQKSSQAPKLLFHYYDKDFNNEADTPDNFQSRRPNTSFCFLDIRSPGLGDTAMYLCATSSSPGSGQPQHFGDGTRLSIL.

This chain uses TRBV6-1 with TRBJ2-3; D possibly corresponds to TRBD2 (6 bases). CDR3 length: 15 residues. V shed 1 base and J shed 1 base, with 9 bases lying between them. Germline V lookup: CDR1 MNHNS, CDR2 SASEGT. The CDR3 DNA follows: TGTGCCAGCAGTGAAGGGGCGGGACGCACAGATACGCAGTATTTT. Translated: CASSEGAGRTDTQYF.

This chain links TRBV11-3 with TRBJ1-1, with 9 bases aligning to TRBD1. The germline V gene encodes CDR1 SGHNT and CDR2 YENEEA. This CDR3 comprises 14 residues. With V trimmed by 5 bases and J by 4 bases, 5 bases remained unmatched. The CDR3 DNA sequence: TGTGCCAGCAGCGAACAGGGGGCGAGCACTGAAGCTTTCTTT. It yields the protein CASSEQGASTEAFF.

J is TRBJ1-2 and V is TRBV11-3, with a weak D call TRBD1 (6 bases). The ends were cut back, 1 base at V and 2 bases at J, with 11 bases in the middle. Germline CDR1 and CDR2: SGHNT and YENEEA. This CDR3 spans 15 amino acids. The CDR3 protein is CASSLGPGANYGYTF. The CDR3 region has the DNA TGTGCCAGCAGCTTAGGGCCAGGGGCCAACTATGGCTACACCTTC. The variable domain in full, completed from reference TRBV11-3 and TRBJ1-2, reads EAGVVQSPRYKIIEKKQPVAFWCNPISGHNTLYWYLQNLGQGPELLIRYENEEAVDDSQLPKDRFSAERLKGVDSTLKIQPAELGDSAVYLCASSLGPGANYGYTFGSGTRLTVV.

This chain joins TRBV6-6 and TRBJ1-2; 9 bases are shared with TRBD1. The CDR3 is 13 residues long. Germline CDR1 MNHNY, CDR2 SVGAGI (reference sequence). V dropped 6 bases and J dropped 6; count of bases not matched to a gene: 5. The CDR3 is CASSFTGGNGYTF. The CDR3 DNA sequence: TGTGCCAGCAGCTTCACAGGGGGCAATGGCTACACCTTC.

The rearrangement uses TRBV2 and TRBJ1-2; TRBD1 is a possible D gene (5 bases). V was trimmed by 4 bases and J by 9 bases, leaving 15 bases between them. This CDR3 has 13 amino acids. From germline, CDR1 is SNHLY and CDR2 FYNNEI. CDR3 in amino acids: CASSGDPRERYTF. CDR3 DNA sequence: TGTGCCAGCAGTGGGGACCCCCGGGAGCGCTACACCTTC.

The V gene is TRBV28, the J gene TRBJ2-7; D is unclear. With 1 base removed from V and 5 bases from J, the gap between germline ends came to 18 bases. From germline, CDR1 is MDHEN and CDR2 SYDVKM. The CDR3 runs to 16 residues. Written as DNA, the CDR3 is TGTGCCAGCAGTTTATTGAAAGGTCAGGTTCGACACGAGCAGTACTTC. Translated, it gives CASSLLKGQVRHEQYF. Supplemented by reference TRBV28 and TRBJ2-7, the full variable domain reads DVKVTQSSRYLVKRTGEKVFLECVQDMDHENMFWYRQDPGLGLRLIYFSYDVKMKEKGDIPEGYSVSREKKERFSLILESASTNQTSMYLCASSLLKGQVRHEQYFGPGTRLTVT.

This clone was observed once. The rearrangement joins TRBV10-3 to TRBJ2-2, with D tentatively TRBD2 (6 bases). CDR1 is ENHRY, CDR2 SYGVKD, per germline. The CDR3 is 14 amino acids. The V gene lost 7 bases and the J gene lost 6 bases, with 15 bases spanning the gap. The CDR3 coding sequence is TGTGCCATCAATACCGGGCCGGGGGCCGGGGAGCTGTTTTTT. It is translated as CAINTGPGAGELFF.

The rearrangement links TRBV5-1 to TRBJ2-2; the D is unclear. Trimming removed 1 base at V and 0 bases at J, with 10 bases between. CDR3 size: 16 residues. CDR1 is SGHRS and CDR2 is YFSETQ in the germline V gene. The CDR3 DNA is TGCGCCAGCAGCTTGAGTACTCAAACGAACACCGGGGAGCTGTTTTTT. Encoded protein: CASSLSTQTNTGELFF.

The chain employs TRBV18 and TRBJ1-1; 9 nucleotides match TRBD1. With 2 bases clipped from V and 4 bases from J, the junction kept 5 bases outside the gene matches. Germline V CDR1 and CDR2: KGHSH, LQKENI. CDR3 length: 15 residues. Here the CDR3 reads CASSPSRDRVTEAFF. DNA of the CDR3: TGTGCCAGCTCACCATCCCGGGACAGGGTCACTGAAGCTTTCTTT.

The CDR3 loop reads CAIAGQQYNEQFF. The CDR3 DNA follows: TGTGCCATCGCAGGACAGCAATACAATGAGCAGTTCTTC. The chain employs TRBV10-3 and TRBJ2-1, with D maybe TRBD1 (6 bases). Germline V lookup: CDR1 ENHRY, CDR2 SYGVKD. The V end lost 8 bases, the J end lost 4 bases, and 12 bases lay between the germline ends. CDR3 length equals 13 residues.

The V call is TRBV5-8, the J call TRBJ2-2; TRBD1 matches 9 bases. The CDR3 is 16 residues long. Unmatched junction bases numbered 11, after V lost 4 bases and J lost 7 bases. CDR1 and CDR2 (germline): SGHTS, YDEGEE. The CDR3 nucleotides are TGTGCCAGCAGCCCCGCCGGGACAGGGTGGATCGGGGAGCTGTTTTTT. Protein sequence: CASSPAGTGWIGELFF.

The chain uses TRBV7-7 and TRBJ2-1; tentatively, D is TRBD2 (5 bases). Germline V gene sequence: CDR1 SSHAT, CDR2 FNYEAQ (reference sequence). The CDR3 has 15 residues. The V end lost 0 bases, the J end lost 6 bases, and 12 bases lay between the germline ends. CDR3 nucleotides: TGTGCCAGCAGCTTAGCGCGCGGGTGGCCCAATGAGCAGTTCTTC. This codes for CASSLARGWPNEQFF.

This clone appeared a few times. V usage is TRBV6-2 or TRBV6-3 and J usage is TRBJ1-2; 11 positions match TRBD1. Germline CDR1 MNHEY, CDR2 SVGEGT. The junction had 3 bases not matched to a gene; V was cut back by 0 bases and J by 6 bases. The CDR3 runs 15 residues. The CDR3 DNA reads as TGTGCCAGCAGTTACTCTCGGACAGGGGGCGATGGCTACACCTTC. Translating gives CASSYSRTGGDGYTF.

The chain links TRBV2 to TRBJ2-3; D is undetermined. CDR1 and CDR2 from the germline V gene are SNHLY and FYNNEI. The V end lost 6 bases, the J end lost 5 bases, and 21 bases lay between the germline ends. The CDR3 length is 16 residues. The CDR3 spells CASRLSQVPRIDTQYF. CDR3 coding DNA: TGTGCCAGCAGGCTGTCCCAGGTCCCTCGGATAGATACGCAGTATTTT. Full variable domain (missing parts from reference TRBV2 and TRBJ2-3): EPEVTQTPSHQVTQMGQEVILRCVPISNHLYFYWYRQILGQKVEFLVSFYNNEISEKSEIFDDQFSVERPDGSNFTLKIRSTKLEDSAMYFCASRLSQVPRIDTQYFGPGTRLTVL.

This clone has more than one count but fewer than ten. The chain joins TRBV2 to TRBJ1-1; D not certain. V was pared by 7 bases and J by 1 base, with 13 bases between. The CDR3 is 14 residues long. In germline, CDR1 is SNHLY, CDR2 FYNNEI. CDR3: CASIRETPNTEAFF. The CDR3 DNA reads TGTGCCAGCATCCGGGAAACACCGAACACTGAAGCTTTCTTT.

The chain links TRBV6-2 or TRBV6-3 to TRBJ2-7, with 11 bases fitting TRBD2. Germline V gene sequence: CDR1 MNHEY, CDR2 SVGEGT. The CDR3 runs 13 residues. Trimming removed 6 bases from V and 6 bases from J; junction bases left unmatched: 4. The CDR3 loop reads CASSQGLAVEQYF. CDR3 DNA: TGTGCCAGCAGCCAGGGACTAGCGGTCGAGCAGTACTTC.

CDR3 sequence: CASSLRFGGTRGNNEQFF. CDR3 nucleotide sequence: TGTGCCAGCAGCTTAAGGTTTGGTGGGACAAGGGGAAACAATGAGCAGTTCTTC. The rearrangement uses TRBV7-2 and TRBJ2-1, with D perhaps TRBD1 (6 bases). The CDR3 contains 18 residues. Germline V gene data show CDR1 as SGHTA and CDR2 as FQGNSA. V was clipped by 2 bases and J by 5 bases, with 22 bases between them.

The chain uses TRBV7-9 and TRBJ2-7; 7 bases are shared with TRBD1. Per the germline V gene, CDR1 is SEHNR and CDR2 is FQNEAQ (reference sequence). After removal of 4 bases from V and 0 bases from J, the junction contained 9 bases not matched to a gene. There are 16 residues in the CDR3. The CDR3 DNA follows: TGTGCCAGCAGCTCGGGAAGGACAGGTAGCTCCTACGAGCAGTACTTC. Its protein product is CASSSGRTGSSYEQYF.

This chain connects TRBV15 to TRBJ2-7; D ambiguous. This CDR3 region has 13 residues. CDR1 LNHNV and CDR2 YYDKDF come from the germline V gene (reference sequence). Trimming took 1 base from V and 3 from J, leaving 7 bases between them. CDR3 in amino acids: CATSRVPGYEQYF. In DNA form, the CDR3 reads TGTGCCACCAGCAGAGTCCCGGGCTACGAGCAGTACTTC.

This chain links TRBV29-1 with TRBJ1-1; 8 bases agree with TRBD1. CDR1 SQVTM and CDR2 ANQGSEA come from the germline V gene. V lost 4 bases to trimming and J lost 1 base; unmatched junction nucleotides: 2. This CDR3 region has 13 residues. As DNA, the CDR3 is TGCAGCGTTGGAGGACAGGGGAACACTGAAGCTTTCTTT. Protein sequence: CSVGGQGNTEAFF.

J is TRBJ2-3 and V is TRBV29-1; D is ambiguous. CDR3 length equals 12 residues. V lost 4 bases and J 1 base, leaving 6 bases between the germline ends. CDR1 is SQVTM and CDR2 is ANQGSEA in the germline V gene. The DNA for the CDR3 is TGCAGCGTTGGAGGTGGCACAGATACGCAGTATTTT. The encoded protein is CSVGGGTDTQYF.